This T cell receptor (beta chain) was captured by sequencing in a study of T cell repertoires in cytomegalovirus infection. TCRdb redid the calling of the reads with MiXCR, one entry per CDR3 protein. The sample lists about 310,000 distinct CDR3 sequences, roughly a sixth seen once, with 9.5% to 15% in the top ten. The table lists this clonotype with many counts. Source material: PBMCs. The sequence derives from a human donor in good health (CMV status not recorded). Some clones in this sample may be carry-over from other donors' samples.

This CDR3 is CASSSWDTRVADTQYF. CDR3 in DNA: TGTGCCAGCAGCTCCTGGGACACCCGAGTCGCAGATACGCAGTATTTT. This chain uses TRBV5-5 with TRBJ2-3; a weak D match, TRBD1 (6 bases). The CDR3 is 16 residues long. Germline V gene data show CDR1 as SGHKS and CDR2 as YYEKEE (reference sequence). V was trimmed by 3 bases and J by 4 bases, leaving 18 bases between them.